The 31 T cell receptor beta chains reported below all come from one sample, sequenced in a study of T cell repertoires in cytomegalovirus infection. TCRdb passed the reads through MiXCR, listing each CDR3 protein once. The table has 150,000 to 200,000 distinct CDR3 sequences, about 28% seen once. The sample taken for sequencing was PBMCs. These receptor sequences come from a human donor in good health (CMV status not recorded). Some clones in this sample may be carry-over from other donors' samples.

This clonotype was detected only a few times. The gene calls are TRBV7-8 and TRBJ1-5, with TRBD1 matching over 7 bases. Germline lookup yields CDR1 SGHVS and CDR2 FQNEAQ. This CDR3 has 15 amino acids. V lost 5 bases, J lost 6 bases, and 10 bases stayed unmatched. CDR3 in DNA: TGTGCCAGCAGCGCCACTACAGGGGAATTTCAGCCCCAGCATTTT. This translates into CASSATTGEFQPQHF.

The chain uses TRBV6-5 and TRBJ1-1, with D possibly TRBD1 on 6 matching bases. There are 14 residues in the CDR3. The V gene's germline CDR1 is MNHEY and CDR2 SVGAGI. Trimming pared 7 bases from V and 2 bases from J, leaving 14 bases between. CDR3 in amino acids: CASKKGEVNTEAFF. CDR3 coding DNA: TGTGCCAGCAAGAAGGGGGAGGTCAACACTGAAGCTTTCTTT.

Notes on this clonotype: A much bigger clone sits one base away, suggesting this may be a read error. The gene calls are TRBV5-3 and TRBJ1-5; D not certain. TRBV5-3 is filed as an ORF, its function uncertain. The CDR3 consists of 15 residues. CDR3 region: CASSLERLGTQPQHF. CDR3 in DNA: TGTGCCAGCAGCTTGGAGAGACTGGGAACTCAGCCCCAGCATTTT.

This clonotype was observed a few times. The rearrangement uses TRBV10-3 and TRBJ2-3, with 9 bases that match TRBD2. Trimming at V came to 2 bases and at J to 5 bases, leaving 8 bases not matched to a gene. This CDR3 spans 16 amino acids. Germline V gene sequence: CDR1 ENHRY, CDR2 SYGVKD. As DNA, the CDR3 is TGTGCCATCAGTGAGCAAATTAGCGGGGGTATAGATACGCAGTATTTT. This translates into CAISEQISGGIDTQYF.

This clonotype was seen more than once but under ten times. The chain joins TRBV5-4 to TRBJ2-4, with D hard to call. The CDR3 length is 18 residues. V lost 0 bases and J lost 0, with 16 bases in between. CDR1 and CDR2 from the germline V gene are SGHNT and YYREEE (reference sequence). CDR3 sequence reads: CASSLDSSPGLAKNIQYF. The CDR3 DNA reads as TGTGCCAGCAGCTTGGACAGCTCCCCAGGTCTAGCCAAAAACATTCAGTACTTC. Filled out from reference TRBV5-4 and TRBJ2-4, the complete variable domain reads ETGVTQSPTHLIKTRGQQVTLRCSSQSGHNTVSWYQQALGQGPQFIFQYYREEENGRGNFPPRFSGLQFPNYSSELNVNALELDDSALYLCASSLDSSPGLAKNIQYFGAGTRLSVL.

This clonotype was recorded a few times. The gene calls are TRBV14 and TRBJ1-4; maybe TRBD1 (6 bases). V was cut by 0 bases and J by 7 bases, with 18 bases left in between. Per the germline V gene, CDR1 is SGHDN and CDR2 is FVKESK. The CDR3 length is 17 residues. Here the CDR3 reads CASSQEGAGAQGEKLFF. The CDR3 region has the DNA TGTGCCAGCAGCCAAGAAGGTGCGGGGGCGCAGGGTGAAAAACTGTTTTTT. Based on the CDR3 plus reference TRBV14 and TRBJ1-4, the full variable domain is EAGVTQFPSHSVIEKGQTVTLRCDPISGHDNLYWYRRVMGKEIKFLLHFVKESKQDESGMPNNRFLAERTGGTYSTLKVQPAELEDSGVYFCASSQEGAGAQGEKLFFGSGTQLSVL.

CDR3 nucleotides: TGTGCCAGCAGTGAAGTAGGGGTGAATCAGCCCCAGCATTTT. The encoded protein is CASSEVGVNQPQHF. The V call is TRBV6-1, the J call TRBJ1-5; tentative D call: TRBD1 (5 bases). The CDR3 consists of 14 residues. CDR1 and CDR2 (germline): MNHNS, SASEGT. The V gene lost 1 base and the J gene lost 4 bases, with 8 bases spanning the gap.

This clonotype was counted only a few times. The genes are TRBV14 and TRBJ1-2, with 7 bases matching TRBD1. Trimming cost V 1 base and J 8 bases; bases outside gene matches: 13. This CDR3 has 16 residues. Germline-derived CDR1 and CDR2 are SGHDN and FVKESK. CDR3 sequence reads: CASSQGIGGGAWGYTF. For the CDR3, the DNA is TGTGCCAGCAGCCAAGGGATTGGAGGGGGCGCTTGGGGCTACACCTTC.

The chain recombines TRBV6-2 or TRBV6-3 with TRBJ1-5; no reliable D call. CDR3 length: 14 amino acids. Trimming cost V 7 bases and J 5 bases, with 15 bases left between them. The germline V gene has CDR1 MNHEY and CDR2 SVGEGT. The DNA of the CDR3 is TGTGCCAGCACCGAATCAAGGACTGATCAGCCCCAGCATTTT. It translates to CASTESRTDQPQHF.

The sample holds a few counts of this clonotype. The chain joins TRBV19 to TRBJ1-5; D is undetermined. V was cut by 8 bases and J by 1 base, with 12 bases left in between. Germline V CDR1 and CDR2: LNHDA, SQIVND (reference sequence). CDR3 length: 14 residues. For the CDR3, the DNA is TGTGCCAGTCGAGCCGGGGTCAGCAATCAGCCCCAGCATTTT. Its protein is CASRAGVSNQPQHF.

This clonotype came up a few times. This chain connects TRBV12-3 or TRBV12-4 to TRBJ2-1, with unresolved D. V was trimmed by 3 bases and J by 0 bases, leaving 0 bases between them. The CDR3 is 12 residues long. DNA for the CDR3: TGTGCCAGCAGTTTCTCCTACAATGAGCAGTTCTTC. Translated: CASSFSYNEQFF.

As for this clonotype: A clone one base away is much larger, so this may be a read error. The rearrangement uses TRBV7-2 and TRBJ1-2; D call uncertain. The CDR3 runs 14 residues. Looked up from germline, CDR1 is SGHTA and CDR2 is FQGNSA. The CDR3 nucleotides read TGTGCCAGCAGCTTAGTGCCAAGCCGCTATGGCTACGCCTTC. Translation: CASSLVPSRYGYAF.

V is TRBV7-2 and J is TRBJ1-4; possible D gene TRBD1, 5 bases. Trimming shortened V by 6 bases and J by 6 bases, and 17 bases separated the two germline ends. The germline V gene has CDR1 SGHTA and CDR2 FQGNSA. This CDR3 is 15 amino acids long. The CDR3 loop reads CASRSPGGGYEKLFF. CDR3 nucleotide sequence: TGTGCCAGCAGAAGCCCAGGTGGGGGTTATGAAAAACTGTTTTTT.

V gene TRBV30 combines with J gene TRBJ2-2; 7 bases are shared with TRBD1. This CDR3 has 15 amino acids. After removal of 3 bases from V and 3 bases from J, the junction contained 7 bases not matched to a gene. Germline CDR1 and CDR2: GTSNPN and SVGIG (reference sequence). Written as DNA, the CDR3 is TGTGCCTGGAGCGTCGAAACAGGGGACACCGGGGAGCTGTTTTTT. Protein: CAWSVETGDTGELFF. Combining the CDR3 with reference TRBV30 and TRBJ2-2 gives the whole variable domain SQTIHQWPATLVQPVGSPLSLECTVEGTSNPNLYWYRQAAGRGLQLLFYSVGIGQISSEVPQNLSASRPQDRQFILSSKKLLLSDSGFYLCAWSVETGDTGELFFGEGSRLTVL.

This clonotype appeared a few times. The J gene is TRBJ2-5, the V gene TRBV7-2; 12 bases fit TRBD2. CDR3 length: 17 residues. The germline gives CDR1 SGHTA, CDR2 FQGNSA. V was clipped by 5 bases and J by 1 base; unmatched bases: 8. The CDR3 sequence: CASSPGLAGRFQETQYF. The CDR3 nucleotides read TGTGCCAGCAGCCCTGGACTAGCGGGACGATTCCAAGAGACCCAGTACTTC.

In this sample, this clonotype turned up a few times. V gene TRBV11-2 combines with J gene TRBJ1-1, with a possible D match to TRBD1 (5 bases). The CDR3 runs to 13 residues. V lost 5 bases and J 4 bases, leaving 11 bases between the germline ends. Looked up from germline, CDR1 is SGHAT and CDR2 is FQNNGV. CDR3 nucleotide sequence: TGTGCCAGCAGCCCCCCGGGGGGCACTGAAGCTTTCTTT. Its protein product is CASSPPGGTEAFF.

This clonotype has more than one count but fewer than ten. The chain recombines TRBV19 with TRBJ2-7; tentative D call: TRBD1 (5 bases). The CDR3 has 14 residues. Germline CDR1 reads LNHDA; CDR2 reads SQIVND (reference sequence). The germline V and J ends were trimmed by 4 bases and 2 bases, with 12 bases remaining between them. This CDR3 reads CASSRAGSTYEQYF. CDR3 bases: TGTGCCAGTAGTAGGGCAGGGTCCACCTACGAGCAGTACTTC.

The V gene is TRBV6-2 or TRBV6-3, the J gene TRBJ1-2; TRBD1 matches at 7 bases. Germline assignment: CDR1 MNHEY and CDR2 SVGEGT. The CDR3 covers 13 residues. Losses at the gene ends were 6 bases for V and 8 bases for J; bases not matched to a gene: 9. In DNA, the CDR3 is TGTGCCAGCAGACGAGGACAGGTGATCGGCTACACCTTC. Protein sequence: CASRRGQVIGYTF.

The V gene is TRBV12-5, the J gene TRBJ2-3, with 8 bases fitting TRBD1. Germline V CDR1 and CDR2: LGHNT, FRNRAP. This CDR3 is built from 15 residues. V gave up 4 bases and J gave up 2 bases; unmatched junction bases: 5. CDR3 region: CASGWSGGPTDTQYF. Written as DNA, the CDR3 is TGTGCTAGTGGTTGGTCAGGGGGCCCCACAGATACGCAGTATTTT.

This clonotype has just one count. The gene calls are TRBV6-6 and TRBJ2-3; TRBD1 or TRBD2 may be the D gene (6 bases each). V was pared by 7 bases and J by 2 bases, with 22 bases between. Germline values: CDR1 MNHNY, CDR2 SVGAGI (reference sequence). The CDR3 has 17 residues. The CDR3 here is CASIRGAAQSLTDTQYF. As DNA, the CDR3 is TGTGCCAGCATTAGGGGGGCAGCACAATCTCTCACAGATACGCAGTATTTT.

The CDR3 region has the DNA TGTGCCAGCAGTGAACGTCGCAAGCGCGAAGAGACCCAGTACTTC. Translated, it gives CASSERRKREETQYF. The rearrangement joins TRBV25-1 to TRBJ2-5; D uncertain. Germline loops: CDR1 MGHDK, CDR2 SYGVNS. The CDR3 loop spans 15 amino acids. V lost 2 bases and J 3 bases, leaving 13 bases between the germline ends.

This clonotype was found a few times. DNA of the CDR3: TGCAGTGCTCCTCAGGCGGGACAGGGCATAGAAGAGACCCAGTACTTC. Protein: CSAPQAGQGIEETQYF. This chain joins TRBV20-1 and TRBJ2-5; 9 bases are shared with TRBD1. The CDR3 consists of 16 residues. CDR1 is DFQATT and CDR2 is SNEGSKA in the germline V gene (reference sequence). Germline trimming cut 5 bases from V and 3 bases from J; bases unmatched to any gene: 13.

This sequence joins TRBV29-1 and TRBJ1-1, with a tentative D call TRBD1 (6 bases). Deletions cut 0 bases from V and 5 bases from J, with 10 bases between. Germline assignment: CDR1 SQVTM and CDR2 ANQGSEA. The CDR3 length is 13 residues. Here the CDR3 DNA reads TGCAGCGTTGAAGATGAGAGGGGGACTGAAGCTTTCTTT. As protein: CSVEDERGTEAFF.

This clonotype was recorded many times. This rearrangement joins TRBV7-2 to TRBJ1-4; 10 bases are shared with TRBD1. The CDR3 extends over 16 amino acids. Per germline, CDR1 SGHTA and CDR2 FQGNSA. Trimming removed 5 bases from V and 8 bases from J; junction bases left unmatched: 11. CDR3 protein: CASSISGTGVKEKLFF. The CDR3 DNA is TGTGCCAGCAGCATTTCCGGGACAGGGGTTAAAGAAAAACTGTTTTTT.

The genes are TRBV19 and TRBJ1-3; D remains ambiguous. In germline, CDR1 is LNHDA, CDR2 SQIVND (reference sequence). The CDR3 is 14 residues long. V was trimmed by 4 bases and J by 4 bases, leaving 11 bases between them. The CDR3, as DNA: TGTGCCAGTAGTAAATCGACGTCGGGAAACACCATATATTTT. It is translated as CASSKSTSGNTIYF.

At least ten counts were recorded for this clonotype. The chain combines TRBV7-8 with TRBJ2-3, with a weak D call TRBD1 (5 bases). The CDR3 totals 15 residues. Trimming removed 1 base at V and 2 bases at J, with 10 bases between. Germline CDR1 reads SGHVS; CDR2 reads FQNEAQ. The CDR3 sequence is CASSLVVRDTDTQYF. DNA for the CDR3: TGTGCCAGCAGCTTAGTGGTCAGGGACACAGATACGCAGTATTTT.

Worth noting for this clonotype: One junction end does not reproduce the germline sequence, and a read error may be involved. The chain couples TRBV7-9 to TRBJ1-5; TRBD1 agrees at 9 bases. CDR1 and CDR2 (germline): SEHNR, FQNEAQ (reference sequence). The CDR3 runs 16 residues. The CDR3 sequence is CASSLGTGQGKQPQHF. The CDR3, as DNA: TGTGCCAGCAGCTTAGGAACGGGACAGGGCAAGCAGCCCCAGCATTTT. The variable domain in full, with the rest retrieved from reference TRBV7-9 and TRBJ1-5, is DTGVSQNPRHKITKRGQNVTFRCDPISEHNRLYWYRQTLGQGPEFLTYFQNEAQLEKSRLLSDRFSAERPKGSFSTLEIQRTEQGDSAMYLCASSLGTGQGKQPQHFGDGTRLSIL.

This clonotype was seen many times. In DNA form, the CDR3 reads TGTGCCAGCAGTCAAAACCCTGACAGGTCCTCCTACAATGAGCAGTTCTTC. This encodes CASSQNPDRSSYNEQFF. The J gene is TRBJ2-1, the V gene TRBV7-8; weak D call: TRBD1 (6 bases). The CDR3 covers 17 residues. Deletions cut 6 bases from V and 0 bases from J, with 18 bases between. Germline V lookup: CDR1 SGHVS, CDR2 FQNEAQ.

CDR3 loop: CASRPLGTDSNQPQHF. The CDR3 coding sequence is TGTGCCAGCAGACCCCTGGGGACAGATAGCAATCAGCCCCAGCATTTT. The V and J genes are TRBV6-2 or TRBV6-3 and TRBJ1-5, with TRBD1 matching over 7 bases. Per germline, CDR1 MNHEY and CDR2 SVGEGT. V lost 6 bases, J lost 0 bases, and 8 bases stayed unmatched. The CDR3 is made up of 16 amino acids.

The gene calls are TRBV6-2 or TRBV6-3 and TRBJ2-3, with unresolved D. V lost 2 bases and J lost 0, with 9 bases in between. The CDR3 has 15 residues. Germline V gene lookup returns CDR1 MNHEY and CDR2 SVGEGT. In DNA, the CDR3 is TGTGCCAGCAGTTACGTCGGGTCTAGCACAGATACGCAGTATTTT. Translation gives CASSYVGSSTDTQYF.

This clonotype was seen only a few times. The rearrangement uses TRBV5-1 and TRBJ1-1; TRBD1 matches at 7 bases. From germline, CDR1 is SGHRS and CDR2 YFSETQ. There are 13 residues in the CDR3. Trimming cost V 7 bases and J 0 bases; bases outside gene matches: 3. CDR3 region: CASRQGVNTEAFF. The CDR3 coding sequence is TGCGCCAGCCGGCAGGGGGTGAACACTGAAGCTTTCTTT.